One and the same sample provided the 26 T cell receptor beta chains below, sequenced in a study of T cells after yellow fever vaccination. MiXCR was run by TCRdb on the 5' RACE reads, yielding one entry per CDR3 protein. The repertoire consists of about 210,000 distinct CDR3 sequences, with approximately 3% occurring once and the leading ten covering about 3.3%. The starting material was CD4+ T cells sorted from PBMCs, obtained 10 days after the yellow fever booster vaccination. The receptors shown here come from a man aged 18 to 35 who received the YFV17D yellow fever vaccine.

This clonotype was seen more than once but under ten times. This chain links TRBV5-1 with TRBJ2-5, with TRBD2 matching 10 bases. The V gene end was trimmed by 3 bases and the J gene end by 3 bases; junction bases not matched to a gene: 5. Germline assignment: CDR1 SGHRS and CDR2 YFSETQ. The CDR3 covers 15 residues. In nucleotides, the CDR3 is TGCGCCAGCAGCTCCCTAGCGGGGGCGGAAGAGACCCAGTACTTC. The encoded protein is CASSSLAGAEETQYF.

The chain has TRBV13 and TRBJ2-7, with 8 bases lining up with TRBD1. Germline V gene data show CDR1 as PRHDT and CDR2 as FYEKMQ (reference sequence). This CDR3 is 12 amino acids long. V shed 4 bases, J shed 6 bases, and the junction held 2 bases outside the gene matches. The CDR3, as DNA: TGTGCCAGCAGCTCAACAGGGGGCGAGCAGTACTTC. Residues: CASSSTGGEQYF.

This clonotype was detected a few times. The chain couples TRBV7-2 to TRBJ2-2, with TRBD2 as a possible D gene (6 bases). V was shortened by 5 bases and J by 4 bases, with 17 bases between the two germline ends. Germline lookup yields CDR1 SGHTA and CDR2 FQGNSA. The CDR3 contains 16 residues. The CDR3 protein is CASSHKRAQRTGELFF. In DNA form, the CDR3 reads TGTGCCAGCAGCCACAAGCGGGCGCAACGCACCGGGGAGCTGTTTTTT.

This clonotype was recorded at least ten times. As DNA, the CDR3 is TGCAGTGCTAGTATTCCTGGAGATACGCAGTATTTT. Its translation: CSASIPGDTQYF. The genes are TRBV20-1 and TRBJ2-3; no definite D call. From germline, CDR1 is DFQATT and CDR2 SNEGSKA (reference sequence). This CDR3 has 12 residues. V dropped 3 bases and J dropped 5 bases, with 9 bases sitting between them.

The table lists this clonotype with a few counts. The J gene is TRBJ2-1, the V gene TRBV20-1; TRBD1 might be the D (5 bases). This CDR3 has 12 amino acids. Trimming pared 8 bases from V and 2 bases from J, leaving 10 bases between. Germline V gives CDR1 DFQATT, CDR2 SNEGSKA (reference sequence). The CDR3 nucleotides read TGCAGTAAGATGGACACCTACAATGAGCAGTTCTTC. Translated, it gives CSKMDTYNEQFF.

This clonotype was detected ten times or more. This chain uses TRBV7-9 with TRBJ2-7; TRBD1 aligns across 11 bases. The CDR3 contains 14 residues. From germline, CDR1 is SEHNR and CDR2 FQNEAQ (reference sequence). With 4 bases clipped from V and 6 bases from J, the junction kept 5 bases outside the gene matches. CDR3 nucleotides: TGTGCCAGCAGCTCCAGGGACAGGGGGGCCGAGCAGTACTTC. Its translation is CASSSRDRGAEQYF.

This clonotype was counted only a few times. This chain links TRBV18 with TRBJ1-1; the D gene is possibly TRBD1 (5 bases). The germline CDR1 and CDR2 sequences are KGHSH and LQKENI. This CDR3 comprises 14 residues. V dropped 0 bases and J dropped 6 bases, with 11 bases sitting between them. CDR3 sequence reads: CASSPPGRRAEAFF. In nucleotides, the CDR3 is TGTGCCAGCTCACCACCGGGACGACGGGCTGAAGCTTTCTTT.

Details on this clonotype: A single base separates this from a much larger clone, so it may be a read error. V gene TRBV6-6 combines with J gene TRBJ2-2; TRBD2 is a possible D gene (5 bases). In germline, CDR1 is MNHNY, CDR2 SVGAGI (reference sequence). The CDR3 runs to 11 residues. The CDR3 coding sequence is TGTGCCAGCAGCTGGACCGGGGAGCTGATTTTT. Translated: CASSWTGELIF.

This clonotype was recorded a few times. V is TRBV12-3 or TRBV12-4 and J is TRBJ1-2; TRBD1 aligns across 12 bases. The CDR3 has 15 amino acids. Trimming cost V 6 bases and J 7 bases; bases outside gene matches: 9. CDR3 coding DNA: TGTGCCAGCAGAAATACGGGACAGGGGGCCTTTGGCTACACCTTC. Amino acid sequence: CASRNTGQGAFGYTF.

This clonotype was counted ten times or more. The rearrangement joins TRBV7-9 to TRBJ2-3, with 9 bases identical to TRBD2. Trimming at V came to 10 bases and at J to 6 bases, leaving 14 bases not matched to a gene. Germline CDR1 is SEHNR and CDR2 is FQNEAQ (reference sequence). This CDR3 region has 15 residues. CDR3 protein: CATSLRASGADTQYF. As DNA, the CDR3 is TGTGCCACCTCCCTTAGGGCTAGCGGGGCCGATACGCAGTATTTT. The full variable domain, its missing parts supplied by reference TRBV7-9 and TRBJ2-3, is DTGVSQNPRHKITKRGQNVTFRCDPISEHNRLYWYRQTLGQGPEFLTYFQNEAQLEKSRLLSDRFSAERPKGSFSTLEIQRTEQGDSAMYLCATSLRASGADTQYFGPGTRLTVL.

In this sample, this clonotype turned up a few times. The chain uses TRBV20-1 and TRBJ2-5, with 7 bases lining up with TRBD1. Unmatched junction bases numbered 3, after V lost 3 bases and J lost 2 bases. Germline V gives CDR1 DFQATT, CDR2 SNEGSKA (reference sequence). The CDR3 covers 13 residues. The CDR3 DNA reads TGCAGTGCTAGGGGGACAGAACAAGAGACCCAGTACTTC. It specifies CSARGTEQETQYF.

This clonotype appeared a few times. This rearrangement joins TRBV29-1 to TRBJ2-5, with D unresolved. This CDR3 is 12 amino acids long. V gave up 4 bases and J gave up 7 bases, with 13 bases separating them. Germline assignment: CDR1 SQVTM and CDR2 ANQGSEA. Written as DNA, the CDR3 is TGCAGCGTTGTAAAGGGTCCTAGGACCCAGTACTTC. Translating gives CSVVKGPRTQYF.

At least ten counts were recorded for this clonotype. The chain uses TRBV7-2 and TRBJ1-1, with TRBD1 matching over 7 bases. V was clipped by 4 bases and J by 4 bases; unmatched bases: 6. Looked up from germline, CDR1 is SGHTA and CDR2 is FQGNSA. The CDR3 sequence is 14 residues long. The CDR3 sequence: CASSYQGGSTEAFF. Here the CDR3 DNA reads TGTGCCAGCAGCTACCAGGGGGGGAGCACTGAAGCTTTCTTT.

This clonotype was counted ten times or more. The genes are TRBV11-2 and TRBJ2-7; D is possibly TRBD1 (6 bases). The CDR3 is 18 residues long. The V and J ends lost 1 base and 3 bases respectively, with 22 bases between them. The V gene's germline CDR1 is SGHAT and CDR2 FQNNGV. The CDR3 protein is CASSLGWAWGPFFYEQYV. In nucleotides, the CDR3 is TGTGCCAGCAGCTTAGGTTGGGCATGGGGGCCATTCTTCTACGAGCAGTACGTC.

Many counts were recorded for this clonotype. The chain links TRBV5-1 to TRBJ2-2; D not certain. V was pared by 5 bases and J by 1 base, with 9 bases between. CDR3 size: 14 residues. Germline V gene data show CDR1 as SGHRS and CDR2 as YFSETQ. CDR3 sequence: CASSSNGNTGELFF. The CDR3 DNA sequence: TGCGCCAGCAGTTCCAATGGGAACACCGGGGAGCTGTTTTTT.

This clonotype was seen many times. Germline is not matched at one junction end, which may reflect a read error. The rearrangement joins TRBV7-7 to TRBJ2-2; 9 nucleotides align to TRBD1. The CDR3 spans 20 residues. CDR1 is SSHAT, CDR2 FNYEAQ, per germline (reference sequence). CDR3 sequence (DNA): TGTGCTAGCAGCCAGAAACCCCGAAACTACAGGGGGCCGGGCACCGGGGAGCTGTTTTTT. Amino acid sequence: CASSQKPRNYRGPGTGELFF.

This clonotype was seen ten or more times. The chain employs TRBV5-1 and TRBJ2-7; the match to TRBD2 covers 12 bases. CDR1 is SGHRS, CDR2 YFSETQ, per germline. Germline trimming cut 4 bases from V and 3 bases from J; bases unmatched to any gene: 8. CDR3 length: 16 amino acids. As DNA, the CDR3 is TGCGCCAGCAGCGTCACTTCTAGCGGGGGGGGCTACGAGCAGTACTTC. Translating it yields CASSVTSSGGGYEQYF.

This clonotype was seen only a few times. The chain joins TRBV20-1 to TRBJ2-7, with D perhaps TRBD2 (5 bases). Trimming shortened V by 3 bases and J by 3 bases, and 18 bases separated the two germline ends. In germline, CDR1 is DFQATT, CDR2 SNEGSKA (reference sequence). This CDR3 has 15 residues. The CDR3 here is CSARSPLAGGYEQYF. The CDR3, as DNA: TGCAGTGCTAGGTCCCCCCTGGCAGGAGGCTACGAGCAGTACTTC.

This clonotype was found many times. V is TRBV5-1 and J is TRBJ1-2, with D hard to call. This CDR3 is built from 13 residues. Germline V lookup: CDR1 SGHRS, CDR2 YFSETQ. V gave up 1 base and J gave up 4 bases, with 8 bases separating them. CDR3 in amino acids: CASSLRSSYGYTF. The CDR3 DNA follows: TGCGCCAGCAGCTTGAGAAGTTCCTATGGCTACACCTTC.

The chain carries TRBV5-1 and TRBJ2-2; 7 bases agree with TRBD2. The CDR3 has 13 amino acids. The V gene's germline CDR1 is SGHRS and CDR2 YFSETQ. Germline trimming cut 5 bases from V and 7 bases from J; bases unmatched to any gene: 5. The chain's CDR3 is CASRIREDGELFF. The CDR3 DNA reads TGCGCCAGCAGGATCCGGGAGGACGGGGAGCTGTTTTTT.

In its sample, this clonotype was seen many times. The rearrangement uses TRBV7-8 and TRBJ2-3; 11 nucleotides match TRBD2. The V gene end was trimmed by 5 bases and the J gene end by 2 bases; junction bases not matched to a gene: 3. CDR1 and CDR2 (germline): SGHVS, FQNEAQ. The CDR3 covers 15 residues. The CDR3 nucleotides read TGTGCCAGCAGCAAACTAGCGGGGGTCACAGATACGCAGTATTTT. This translates into CASSKLAGVTDTQYF.

Ten or more counts support this clonotype. The chain is built from TRBV5-1 and TRBJ2-7, with D perhaps matching TRBD1 or TRBD2 (5 bases each). Trimming removed 4 bases from V and 1 base from J, with 24 bases in between. The CDR3 extends over 18 amino acids. Germline values: CDR1 SGHRS, CDR2 YFSETQ. The CDR3 spells CASSPSTDYRSGSYEQYV. CDR3 DNA: TGCGCCAGCAGCCCATCGACAGACTATAGGAGCGGATCCTACGAGCAGTACGTC.

In this sample, this clonotype turned up many times. The rearrangement links TRBV7-8 to TRBJ2-2, with 10 bases matching TRBD2. The V and J ends lost 3 bases and 4 bases, in that order; junction bases with no gene match: 5. CDR1 SGHVS and CDR2 FQNEAQ come from the germline V gene. The CDR3 is 16 residues long. CDR3 sequence reads: CASSLERGGATGELFF. In DNA, the CDR3 is TGTGCCAGCAGCTTGGAGCGGGGGGGTGCCACCGGGGAGCTGTTTTTT.

This clonotype was counted many times. This chain links TRBV12-3 or TRBV12-4 with TRBJ1-1; D is perhaps TRBD1 (6 bases). V was clipped by 4 bases and J by 5 bases, with 11 bases between them. This CDR3 contains 13 residues. The CDR3 DNA is TGTGCCAGCAGTTCTAGGGGGGAGACTGAAGCTTTCTTT. This encodes CASSSRGETEAFF.

This clonotype was seen more than once but under ten times. The chain is built from TRBV20-1 and TRBJ1-1; D uncertain. In germline, CDR1 is DFQATT, CDR2 SNEGSKA (reference sequence). This CDR3 has 12 residues. The ends were cut back, 6 bases at V and 1 base at J, with 9 bases in the middle. The CDR3 here is CSAPPGNTEAFF. CDR3 bases: TGCAGTGCGCCACCGGGGAACACTGAAGCTTTCTTT.

This clonotype was recorded many times. This chain joins TRBV7-3 and TRBJ2-2; D not resolved. The CDR3 consists of 13 residues. The germline V gene has CDR1 SGHTA and CDR2 FQGTGA. Trimming shortened V by 1 base and J by 11 bases, and 11 bases separated the two germline ends. The CDR3 region is CASSLNSGRELFF. The CDR3 DNA reads as TGTGCCAGCAGCTTAAATTCGGGTAGAGAGCTGTTTTTT.